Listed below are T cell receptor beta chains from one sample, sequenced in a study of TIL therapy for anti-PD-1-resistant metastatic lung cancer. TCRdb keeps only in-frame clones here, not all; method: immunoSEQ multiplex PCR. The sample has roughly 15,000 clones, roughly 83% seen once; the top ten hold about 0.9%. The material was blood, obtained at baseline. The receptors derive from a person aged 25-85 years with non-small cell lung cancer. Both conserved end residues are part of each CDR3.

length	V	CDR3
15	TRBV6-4	CASSDNGNPTDTQYF
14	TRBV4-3	CASSQDIRGTLFFF
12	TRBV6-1	CASRPGGYEQYF
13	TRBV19	CASSALLGTEAFF
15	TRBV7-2	CASSLDRSSGNTIYF
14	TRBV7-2	CASSFGRLNTEAFF
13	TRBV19	CASIRDSRYGYTF
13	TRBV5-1	CASSPGINYGYTF
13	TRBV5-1	CASSFYGNTEAFF
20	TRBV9	CASSVSFGAGVGAAYNEQFF
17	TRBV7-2	CASSLGFRNRGPETQYF
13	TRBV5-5	CASRPGLYNEQFF
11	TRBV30	CAWSSRGPLHF
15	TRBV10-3	CAISEQETGANVLTF
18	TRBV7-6	CASSSRRDGRSSYNEQFF
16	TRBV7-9	CASSLAGRRPQETQYF
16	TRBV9	CASSAGQGANNEKLFF
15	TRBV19	CASSIFGSGANVLTF
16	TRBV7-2	CASSPKLAGRVETQYF
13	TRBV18	CASSPGLNTEAFF
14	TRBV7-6	CASSFGDRSYEQYF
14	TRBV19	CASISRADNTEAFF
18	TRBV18	CASSQTEVTGVSGNTIYF
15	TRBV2	CASSGRRRNTGELFF